The 24 T cell receptor beta chains below all came from one sample that was sequenced in a study of T cells in narcolepsy. Clones were read by immunoSEQ multiplex PCR, and TCRdb kept only the in-frame ones, dropping some. This sample has 20,000 to 30,000 clones; roughly 85% occur once, and the top ten carry 1.3%. The sequencing input was CD45RA- memory CD4+ T cells from PBMCs. These TCRs come from a human donor with narcolepsy.

This chain uses TRBV5-1 with TRBJ2-6, with unresolved D. Looked up from germline, CDR1 is SGHRS and CDR2 is YFSETQ. This CDR3 spans 15 amino acids. Trimming took off 2 bases at V and 0 bases at J, with 6 bases between the two ends. The CDR3 region has the DNA TGCGCCAGCAGCTTACAGTTCTCTGGGGCCAACGTCCTGACTTTC. Translating it yields CASSLQFSGANVLTF.

J is TRBJ2-5 and V is TRBV2, with 7 bases identical to TRBD1. The CDR3 extends over 14 amino acids. The V gene end was trimmed by 8 bases and the J gene end by 4 bases; junction bases not matched to a gene: 10. The germline V gene encodes CDR1 SNHLY and CDR2 FYNNEI. The CDR3 region has the DNA TGTGCCAGCGGCCGGGACAGAGGCCCAGAGACCCAGTACTTC. Translated: CASGRDRGPETQYF.

CDR3 coding DNA: TGTGCCAGCAGTTTCAACAGGGGGTTCTCCTACGAGCAGTACTTC. It translates to CASSFNRGFSYEQYF. The chain links TRBV6-1 to TRBJ2-7; TRBD1 matches at 8 bases. CDR3 length: 15 amino acids. Germline loops: CDR1 MNHNS, CDR2 SASEGT. V lost 5 bases and J lost 0; bases outside the gene matches: 6.

This clone was seen more than once but under ten times. The rearrangement links TRBV5-5 to TRBJ1-3; tentative D call: TRBD1 (6 bases). CDR1 SGHKS and CDR2 YYEKEE come from the germline V gene (reference sequence). The CDR3 consists of 15 residues. Trimming pared 3 bases from V and 2 bases from J, leaving 12 bases between. This CDR3 reads CASSWMAGAGNTIYF. The CDR3 DNA reads TGTGCCAGCAGCTGGATGGCAGGGGCTGGAAACACCATATATTTT.

The chain has TRBV6-5 and TRBJ2-2; 7 bases map to TRBD1. There are 14 residues in the CDR3. The V gene end was trimmed by 11 bases and the J gene end by 4 bases; junction bases not matched to a gene: 10. The germline V gene encodes CDR1 MNHEY and CDR2 SVGAGI. CDR3 nucleotide sequence: TGTGCCGCATCAACAGGGGTCATCACCGGGGAGCTGTTTTTT. Translation: CAASTGVITGELFF.

This clone has just one count. The V and J genes are TRBV30 and TRBJ2-4; TRBD1 aligns across 7 bases. CDR3 length: 14 amino acids. Per germline, CDR1 GTSNPN and CDR2 SVGIG (reference sequence). Trimming cost V 2 bases and J 5 bases; bases outside gene matches: 6. The CDR3 bases are TGTGCCTGGAGTTGGGTTGACAGGGAAAACATTCAGTACTTC. Its protein product is CAWSWVDRENIQYF.

Notes on this clone: At one of its ends the junction is not consistent with the germline gene, which may arise from a read error. The chain combines TRBV28 with TRBJ2-7; 8 bases are shared with TRBD1. Germline V gene lookup returns CDR1 MDHEN and CDR2 SYDVKM. The CDR3 runs 12 residues. CDR3 sequence reads: CASSSGTGGQDF. The CDR3 nucleotides are TGTGCCAGCAGTTCAGGGACCGGGGGACAGGACTTC.

The V call is TRBV2, the J call TRBJ2-1, with unresolved D. The V end was cut by 1 base, the J end by 5 bases, with 12 bases between. The CDR3 totals 15 residues. The germline V gene encodes CDR1 SNHLY and CDR2 FYNNEI. DNA for the CDR3: TGTGCCAGCAGTGAAGGTAGACACGAAAACAATGAGCAGTTCTTC. The encoded protein is CASSEGRHENNEQFF.

This chain connects TRBV19 to TRBJ2-5, with TRBD1 matching over 7 bases. CDR1 is LNHDA and CDR2 is SQIVND in the germline V gene (reference sequence). V shed 1 base and J 4 bases; nucleotides not matched to a gene: 6. The CDR3 totals 15 residues. The CDR3 loop reads CASSIVGGLPETQYF. Here the CDR3 DNA reads TGTGCCAGTAGTATAGTAGGGGGCCTCCCAGAGACCCAGTACTTC. Full variable domain (missing parts from reference TRBV19 and TRBJ2-5): DGGITQSPKYLFRKEGQNVTLSCEQNLNHDAMYWYRQDPGQGLRLIYYSQIVNDFQKGDIAEGYSVSREKKESFPLTVTSAQKNPTAFYLCASSIVGGLPETQYFGPGTRLLVL.

The sample holds a few counts of this clone. V usage is TRBV10-3 and J usage is TRBJ1-1, with TRBD1 matching 9 bases. CDR3 size: 13 residues. Unmatched junction bases numbered 2, after V lost 3 bases and J lost 6 bases. Per the germline V gene, CDR1 is ENHRY and CDR2 is SYGVKD. CDR3 bases: TGTGCCATCAGTGACGGGACAGGGTCTGAAGCTTTCTTT. Translating gives CAISDGTGSEAFF.

The chain links TRBV4-1 to TRBJ2-7, with D unclear. This CDR3 is built from 13 residues. Trimming removed 1 base from V and 3 bases from J, with 7 bases in between. Germline CDR1 and CDR2: MGHRA and YSYEKL. The CDR3 DNA sequence: TGCGCCAGCAGCCAAGGAGCTAACTACGAGCAGTACTTC. It encodes CASSQGANYEQYF.

This chain uses TRBV7-2 with TRBJ1-5; 7 bases are shared with TRBD1. The germline gives CDR1 SGHTA, CDR2 FQGNSA. The CDR3 is 16 amino acids. The V gene end was trimmed by 4 bases and the J gene end by 4 bases; junction bases not matched to a gene: 10. The CDR3 nucleotides are TGTGCCAGCAGCTCCGCAACCGGCAGGGGGAATCAGCCCCAGCATTTT. It translates to CASSSATGRGNQPQHF.

This chain links TRBV13 with TRBJ2-1; D might be TRBD1 (6 bases). V lost 5 bases and J lost 4, with 12 bases in between. Germline V CDR1 and CDR2: PRHDT, FYEKMQ (reference sequence). This CDR3 region has 14 residues. In DNA, the CDR3 is TGTGCCAGCAGCAAAGAAAGGGGGTACAATGAGCAGTTCTTC. It translates to CASSKERGYNEQFF.

As regards this clone: A junction boundary mismatches the germline segment, possibly from a read error. The chain has TRBV4-2 and TRBJ1-5; 8 nucleotides align to TRBD1. Germline CDR1 LGHNA, CDR2 YNFKEQ. The CDR3 runs 17 residues. This chain's CDR3 is CASSQGLQGDYNQSQHF. The CDR3 bases are TGTGCCAGCAGCCAAGGACTACAGGGGGATTACAATCAGTCCCAGCATTTT.

The chain has TRBV2 and TRBJ2-7, with 8 bases aligning to TRBD1. Per germline, CDR1 SNHLY and CDR2 FYNNEI. V trimming: 4 bases; J trimming: 5 bases; junction bases outside the gene matches: 13. The CDR3 loop spans 16 amino acids. The CDR3 region is CASSALSGTGPDEQYF. CDR3 DNA: TGTGCCAGCAGTGCCTTATCCGGGACAGGACCTGACGAGCAGTACTTC.

The J gene is TRBJ2-4, the V gene TRBV19, with no clear D. The ends were cut back, 2 bases at V and 1 base at J, with 6 bases in the middle. This CDR3 is built from 14 residues. Germline loops: CDR1 LNHDA, CDR2 SQIVND (reference sequence). CDR3 coding DNA: TGTGCCAGTAGTATAAGTCAGGCCAAAAACATTCAGTACTTC. It codes for CASSISQAKNIQYF. Supplemented by reference TRBV19 and TRBJ2-4, the full variable domain reads DGGITQSPKYLFRKEGQNVTLSCEQNLNHDAMYWYRQDPGQGLRLIYYSQIVNDFQKGDIAEGYSVSREKKESFPLTVTSAQKNPTAFYLCASSISQAKNIQYFGAGTRLSVL.

The chain uses TRBV7-8 and TRBJ1-5, with 10 bases lining up with TRBD1. Germline V lookup: CDR1 SGHVS, CDR2 FQNEAQ. The CDR3 sequence is 13 residues long. Trimming at V came to 1 base and at J to 12 bases, leaving 3 bases not matched to a gene. CDR3 sequence (DNA): TGTGCCAGCAGCTTAGGGGACAGGGGTTACCAGCATTTT. This sequence encodes CASSLGDRGYQHF.

The chain has TRBV19 and TRBJ1-3, with D possibly TRBD1 on 5 matching bases. V was trimmed by 4 bases and J by 0 bases, leaving 10 bases between them. The V gene's germline CDR1 is LNHDA and CDR2 SQIVND (reference sequence). This CDR3 comprises 15 residues. CDR3 sequence (DNA): TGTGCCAGTAGTACTCAGGGATTCTCTGGAAACACCATATATTTT. Protein: CASSTQGFSGNTIYF.

The chain employs TRBV5-5 and TRBJ2-1, with a tentative D call TRBD1 (5 bases). This CDR3 is 15 amino acids long. V gave up 6 bases and J gave up 2 bases, with 15 bases separating them. CDR1 SGHKS and CDR2 YYEKEE come from the germline V gene (reference sequence). The CDR3 here is CASTPTERAYNEQFF. DNA for the CDR3: TGTGCCAGCACCCCGACAGAGAGAGCCTACAATGAGCAGTTCTTC.

The rearrangement joins TRBV10-3 to TRBJ1-4, with 9 positions matching TRBD1. This CDR3 is 18 amino acids long. The germline V gene encodes CDR1 ENHRY and CDR2 SYGVKD. After removal of 4 bases from V and 3 bases from J, the junction contained 12 bases not matched to a gene. The CDR3 nucleotides read TGTGCCATCAGTGGGGGGACGGACAGGGGAGTATCTAATGAAAAACTGTTTTTT. Protein: CAISGGTDRGVSNEKLFF.

The chain joins TRBV5-1 to TRBJ2-3; D unresolved. CDR3 length: 13 amino acids. Germline CDR1 and CDR2: SGHRS and YFSETQ. The V end was cut by 4 bases, the J end by 0 bases, with 6 bases between. CDR3 bases: TGCGCCAGCAGCGTCATTAGCACAGATACGCAGTATTTT. Its protein product is CASSVISTDTQYF. The entire variable domain, with the rest obtained from reference TRBV5-1 and TRBJ2-3, is as follows: KAGVTQTPRYLIKTRGQQVTLSCSPISGHRSVSWYQQTPGQGLQFLFEYFSETQRNKGNFPGRFSGRQFSNSRSEMNVSTLELGDSALYLCASSVISTDTQYFGPGTRLTVL.

The J gene is TRBJ2-5, the V gene TRBV9, with 11 bases fitting TRBD2. Germline lookup yields CDR1 SGDLS and CDR2 YYNGEE. V lost 3 bases, J lost 5 bases, and 6 bases stayed unmatched. CDR3 length: 15 residues. CDR3 nucleotides: TGTGCCAGCAGCGGTAGACTAGCGGGAACGGAGACCCAGTACTTC. Amino acids: CASSGRLAGTETQYF.

The genes are TRBV5-1 and TRBJ2-7, with TRBD1 matching over 11 bases. V shed 3 bases and J 3 bases; nucleotides not matched to a gene: 5. Germline V gene sequence: CDR1 SGHRS, CDR2 YFSETQ. The CDR3 sequence is 15 residues long. The CDR3 region is CASSSAGTGGYEQYF. For the CDR3, the DNA is TGCGCCAGCAGCTCTGCCGGGACAGGGGGCTACGAGCAGTACTTC.

The chain links TRBV6-5 to TRBJ2-1; no reliable D call. There are 13 residues in the CDR3. V was pared by 5 bases and J by 9 bases, with 14 bases between. Germline-derived CDR1 and CDR2 are MNHEY and SVGAGI. CDR3 loop: CASSPLRIGEQFF. In DNA form, the CDR3 reads TGTGCCAGCAGTCCCCTCAGGATCGGTGAGCAGTTCTTC.